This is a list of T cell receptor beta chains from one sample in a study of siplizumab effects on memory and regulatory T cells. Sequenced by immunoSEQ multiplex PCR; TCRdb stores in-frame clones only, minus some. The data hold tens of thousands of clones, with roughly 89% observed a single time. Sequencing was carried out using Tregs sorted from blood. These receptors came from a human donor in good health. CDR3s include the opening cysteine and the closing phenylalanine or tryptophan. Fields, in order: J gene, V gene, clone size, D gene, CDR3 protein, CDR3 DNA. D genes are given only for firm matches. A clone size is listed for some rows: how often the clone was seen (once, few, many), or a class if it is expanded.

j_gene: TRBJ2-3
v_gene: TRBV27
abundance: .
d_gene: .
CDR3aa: CASSLDGRHTDTQYF
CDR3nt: TGTGCCAGCAGTTTAGACGGACGCCACACAGATACGCAGTATTTT

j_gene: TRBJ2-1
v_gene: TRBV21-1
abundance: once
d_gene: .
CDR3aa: CASSKEATSGGALDEQFF
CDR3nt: TGTGCCAGCAGCAAAGAAGCGACTAGCGGGGGGGCCCTGGATGAGCAGTTCTTC

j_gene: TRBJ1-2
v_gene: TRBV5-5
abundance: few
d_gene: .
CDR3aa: CASSLGFLSRSDGYTF
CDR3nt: TGTGCCAGCAGCTTGGGGTTCTTGTCACGGTCCGATGGCTACACCTTC

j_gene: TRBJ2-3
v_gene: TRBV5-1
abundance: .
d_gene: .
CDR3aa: CASSFSQEDTQYF
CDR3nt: TGCGCCAGCAGCTTTAGCCAGGAAGATACGCAGTATTTT

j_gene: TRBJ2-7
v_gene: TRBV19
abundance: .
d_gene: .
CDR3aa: CASSPGRPDHYEQYF
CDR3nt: TGTGCCAGTAGTCCAGGGCGTCCGGACCACTACGAGCAGTACTTC

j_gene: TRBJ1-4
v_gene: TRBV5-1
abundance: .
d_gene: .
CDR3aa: CASSPNGVATNEKLFF
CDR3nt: TGCGCCAGCAGCCCCAACGGGGTTGCAACTAATGAAAAACTGTTTTTT

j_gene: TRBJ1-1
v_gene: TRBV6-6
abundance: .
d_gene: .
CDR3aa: CASSQGAEAFF
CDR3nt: TGTGCCAGCAGCCAGGGCGCTGAAGCTTTCTTT

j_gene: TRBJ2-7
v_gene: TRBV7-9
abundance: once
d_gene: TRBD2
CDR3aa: CASSSSGGNSYEQYF
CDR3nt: TGTGCCAGCAGCTCGAGCGGGGGGAACTCCTACGAGCAGTACTTC

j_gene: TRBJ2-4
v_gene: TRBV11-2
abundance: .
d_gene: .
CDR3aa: CASSPGGGWGIQYF
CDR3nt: TGTGCCAGCAGCCCCGGTGGGGGCTGGGGCATTCAGTACTTC

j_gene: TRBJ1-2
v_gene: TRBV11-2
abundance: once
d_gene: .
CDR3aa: CASTSLEFRGYTF
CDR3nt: TGTGCCAGCACTTCCCTCGAGTTTCGGGGCTACACCTTC

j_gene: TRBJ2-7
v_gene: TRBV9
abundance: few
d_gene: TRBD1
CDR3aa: CASSPDVGTGVSEQYF
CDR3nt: TGTGCCAGCAGCCCAGATGTAGGGACAGGGGTATCCGAGCAGTACTTC

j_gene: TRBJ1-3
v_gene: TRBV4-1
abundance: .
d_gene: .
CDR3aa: CASSQIGSGNTIYF
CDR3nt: TGCGCCAGCAGCCAAATCGGTTCTGGAAACACCATATATTTT

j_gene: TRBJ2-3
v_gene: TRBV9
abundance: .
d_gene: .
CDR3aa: CASSVALTDTQYF
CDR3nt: TGTGCCAGCAGCGTAGCTCTAACAGATACGCAGTATTTT

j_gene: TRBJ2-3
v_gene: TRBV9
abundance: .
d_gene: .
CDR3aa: CASSVFGTSTDTQYF
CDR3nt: TGTGCCAGCAGCGTTTTCGGGACTAGCACAGATACGCAGTATTTT

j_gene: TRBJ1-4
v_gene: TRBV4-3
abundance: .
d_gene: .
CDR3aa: CASSRGFSGSTGEKLFF
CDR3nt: TGCGCCAGCAGCCGTGGCTTTTCGGGCTCTACGGGGGAAAAACTGTTTTTT

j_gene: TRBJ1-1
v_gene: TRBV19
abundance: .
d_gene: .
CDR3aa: CASSIGRGNTEAFF
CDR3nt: TGTGCCAGTAGTATAGGTCGGGGAAACACTGAAGCTTTCTTT

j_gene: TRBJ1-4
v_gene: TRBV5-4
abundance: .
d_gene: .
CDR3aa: CASSLGRDEKLFF
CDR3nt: TGTGCCAGCAGCTTGGGCAGGGATGAAAAACTGTTTTTT

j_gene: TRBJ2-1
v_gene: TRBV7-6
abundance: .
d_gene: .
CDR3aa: CASSPAERGNEQFF
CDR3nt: TGTGCCAGCAGCCCCGCGGAGAGGGGGAATGAGCAGTTCTTC

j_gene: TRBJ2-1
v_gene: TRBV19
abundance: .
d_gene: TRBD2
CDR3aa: CASSTSGTSYYNEQFF
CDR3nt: TGTGCCAGTAGTACCTCCGGGACTAGCTATTACAATGAGCAGTTCTTC

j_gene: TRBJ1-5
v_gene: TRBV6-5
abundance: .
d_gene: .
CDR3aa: CASRRGGYSNQPQHF
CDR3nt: TGTGCCAGCAGACGGGGGGGGTATAGCAATCAGCCCCAGCATTTT

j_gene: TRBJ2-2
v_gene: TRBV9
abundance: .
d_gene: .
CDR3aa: CASSEWSFGTGELFF
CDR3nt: TGTGCCAGCAGCGAATGGAGCTTCGGCACCGGGGAGCTGTTTTTT

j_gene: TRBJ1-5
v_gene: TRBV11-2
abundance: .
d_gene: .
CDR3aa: CASSLEGRDNQPQHF
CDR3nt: TGTGCCAGCAGCCTAGAGGGGCGGGACAATCAGCCCCAGCATTTT

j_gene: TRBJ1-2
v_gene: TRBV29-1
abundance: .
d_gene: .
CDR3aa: CSVEYPRDSYTF
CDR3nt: TGCAGCGTTGAATACCCCAGGGACAGCTACACCTTC

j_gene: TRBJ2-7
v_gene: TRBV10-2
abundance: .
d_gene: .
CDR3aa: CASSHAAYEQYF
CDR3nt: TGCGCCAGCTCGCACGCAGCCTACGAGCAGTACTTC

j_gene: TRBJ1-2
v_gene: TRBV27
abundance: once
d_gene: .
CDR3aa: CASSLTGAINYGYTF
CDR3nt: TGTGCCAGCAGTTTGACGGGCGCGATTAATTATGGCTACACCTTC

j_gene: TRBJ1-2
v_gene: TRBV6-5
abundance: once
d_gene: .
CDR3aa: CASRRKAGTGYTF
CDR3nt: TGTGCCAGCAGGCGAAAGGCGGGGACTGGCTACACCTTC

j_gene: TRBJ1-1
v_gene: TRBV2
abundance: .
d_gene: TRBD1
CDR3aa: CASSELRDRVAEAFF
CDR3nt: TGTGCCAGCAGTGAGTTACGGGACAGGGTCGCTGAAGCTTTCTTT

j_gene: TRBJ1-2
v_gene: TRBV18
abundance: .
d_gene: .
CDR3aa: CASSPLPKESGYTF
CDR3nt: TGTGCCAGCTCACCCCTACCGAAGGAGAGTGGCTACACCTTC

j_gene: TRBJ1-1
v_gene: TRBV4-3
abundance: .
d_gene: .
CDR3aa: CASSQDPPTLATEAFF
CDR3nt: TGCGCCAGCAGCCAAGATCCCCCTACCCTTGCCACTGAAGCTTTCTTT

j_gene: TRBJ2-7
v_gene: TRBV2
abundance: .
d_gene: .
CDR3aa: CASNRQVPYEQYF
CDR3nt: TGTGCCAGCAACCGACAGGTACCTTACGAGCAGTACTTC

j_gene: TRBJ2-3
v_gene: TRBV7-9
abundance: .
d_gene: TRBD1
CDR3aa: CASTDTQGADTQYF
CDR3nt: TGTGCCAGCACCGATACTCAGGGGGCAGATACGCAGTATTTT

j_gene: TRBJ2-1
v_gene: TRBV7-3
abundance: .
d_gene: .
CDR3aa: CASSLRAASYNEQFF
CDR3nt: TGTGCCAGCAGCTTAAGAGCGGCCTCCTACAATGAGCAGTTCTTC

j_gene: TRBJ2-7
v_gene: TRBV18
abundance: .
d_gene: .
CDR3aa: CASSDRPYEQYF
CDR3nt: TGTGCCAGCTCCGACCGGCCCTACGAGCAGTACTTC

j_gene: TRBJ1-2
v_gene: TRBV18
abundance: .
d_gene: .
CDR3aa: CASSPNSEGGYTF
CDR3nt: TGTGCCAGCTCACCAAACTCAGAGGGTGGCTACACCTTC

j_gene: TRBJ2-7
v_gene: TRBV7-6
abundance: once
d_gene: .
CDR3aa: CASSLLQSSYEQYF
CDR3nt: TGTGCCAGCAGCTTACTACAATCCTCCTACGAGCAGTACTTC

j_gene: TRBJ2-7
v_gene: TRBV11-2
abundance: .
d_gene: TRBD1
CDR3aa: CASSLGGQVFYEQYF
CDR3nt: TGTGCCAGCAGCTTAGGGGGACAGGTCTTCTACGAGCAGTACTTC

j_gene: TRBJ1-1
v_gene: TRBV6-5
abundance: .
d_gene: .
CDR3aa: CASSLDTEAFF
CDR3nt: TGTGCCAGCAGTTTAGATACTGAAGCTTTCTTT

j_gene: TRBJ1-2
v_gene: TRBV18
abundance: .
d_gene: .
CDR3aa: CASSQQDTNYGYTF
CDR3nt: TGTGCCAGCTCACAGCAGGACACCAACTATGGCTACACCTTC

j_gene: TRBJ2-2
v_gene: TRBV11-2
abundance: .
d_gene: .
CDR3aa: CASSLAVGGSTGELFF
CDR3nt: TGTGCCAGCAGCTTAGCGGTAGGGGGTTCCACCGGGGAGCTGTTTTTT

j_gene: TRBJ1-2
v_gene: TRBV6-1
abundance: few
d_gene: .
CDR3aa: CASSEAVLDRVYGYTF
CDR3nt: TGTGCCAGCAGTGAAGCGGTCCTAGACAGAGTCTATGGCTACACCTTC

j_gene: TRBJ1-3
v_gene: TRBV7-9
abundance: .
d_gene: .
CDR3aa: CASSLVGGNTIYF
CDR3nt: TGTGCCAGCAGCTTGGTCGGTGGAAACACCATATATTTT

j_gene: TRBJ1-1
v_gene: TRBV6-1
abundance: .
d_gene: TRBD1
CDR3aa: CASSAQRTGLFMNTEAFF
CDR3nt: TGTGCCAGCAGTGCCCAGAGGACAGGTCTTTTTATGAACACTGAAGCTTTCTTT

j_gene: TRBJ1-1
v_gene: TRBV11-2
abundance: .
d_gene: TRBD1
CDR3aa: CASSASIRDRGGTEAFF
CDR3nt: TGTGCCAGCAGCGCATCAATTCGGGACAGGGGGGGGACTGAAGCTTTCTTT

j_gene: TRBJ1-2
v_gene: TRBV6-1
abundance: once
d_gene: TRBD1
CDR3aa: CASRATGDSGYTF
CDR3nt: TGTGCCAGCAGGGCAACAGGGGATAGTGGCTACACCTTC

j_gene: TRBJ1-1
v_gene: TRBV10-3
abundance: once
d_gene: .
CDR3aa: CAISRTQLLFVNTEAFF
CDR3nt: TGTGCCATCAGTAGGACTCAACTGCTTTTTGTGAACACTGAAGCTTTCTTT

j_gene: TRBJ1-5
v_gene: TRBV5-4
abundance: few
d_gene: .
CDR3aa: CASSSGGSNQPQHF
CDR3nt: TGTGCCAGCAGCTCCGGCGGGAGCAATCAGCCCCAGCATTTT

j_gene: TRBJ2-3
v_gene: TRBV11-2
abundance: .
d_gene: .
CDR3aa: CASSLVGQADTQYF
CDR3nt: TGTGCCAGCAGCTTAGTTGGGCAAGCAGATACGCAGTATTTT

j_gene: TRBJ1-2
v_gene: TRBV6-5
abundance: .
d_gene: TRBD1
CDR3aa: CASSYSTDRAYYGYTF
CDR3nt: TGTGCCAGCAGTTACTCGACCGACAGGGCCTACTATGGCTACACCTTC

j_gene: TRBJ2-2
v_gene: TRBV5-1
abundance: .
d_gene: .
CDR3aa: CASSTGYHTGELFF
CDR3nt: TGCGCCAGCAGTACAGGGTATCACACCGGGGAGCTGTTTTTT

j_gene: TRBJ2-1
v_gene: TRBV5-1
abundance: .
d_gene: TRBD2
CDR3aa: CASSFVGGAIDEQFF
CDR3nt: TGCGCCAGCAGCTTTGTCGGGGGGGCCATCGATGAGCAGTTCTTC

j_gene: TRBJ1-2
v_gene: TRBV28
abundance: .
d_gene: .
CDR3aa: CASSLRQNYGYTF
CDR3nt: TGTGCCAGCAGTTTACGACAGAACTATGGCTACACCTTC

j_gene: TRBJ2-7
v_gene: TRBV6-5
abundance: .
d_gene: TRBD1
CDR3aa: CASSYLPGQGAHEQYF
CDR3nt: TGTGCCAGCAGTTACTTACCGGGACAGGGGGCCCACGAGCAGTACTTC

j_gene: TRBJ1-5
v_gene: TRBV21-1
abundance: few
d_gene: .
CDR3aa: CASSKSPTGGNQPQHF
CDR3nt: TGTGCCAGCAGCAAAAGCCCGACAGGGGGCAATCAGCCCCAGCATTTT

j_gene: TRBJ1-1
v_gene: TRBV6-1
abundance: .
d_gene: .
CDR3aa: CASSDQFTEAFF
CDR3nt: TGTGCCAGCAGTGATCAATTCACTGAAGCTTTCTTT

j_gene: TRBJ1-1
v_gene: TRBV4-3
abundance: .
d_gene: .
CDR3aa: CASSQEWRTEAFF
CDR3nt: TGCGCCAGCAGCCAAGAATGGCGAACGGAAGCTTTCTTT

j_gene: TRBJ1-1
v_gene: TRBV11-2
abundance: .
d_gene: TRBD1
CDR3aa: CASSFGQGTFVNTEAFF
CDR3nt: TGTGCCAGCAGCTTTGGACAGGGGACCTTTGTGAACACTGAAGCTTTCTTT

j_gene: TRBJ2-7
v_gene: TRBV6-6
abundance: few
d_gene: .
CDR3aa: CASNSRGYEQYF
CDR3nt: TGTGCCAGCAATAGCCGGGGGTACGAGCAGTACTTC